This T cell receptor (beta chain) was sequenced for a study of tissue T cells after allogeneic stem cell transplantation (dated by TCRdb to between 2022 and 2023). Regarding the complete study: Grafts from donors were received by all GVHD patients, with several grafts being unmodified and three being CD34-selected to deplete T cells. The study profiled TCR beta repertoires in many tissues obtained from research autopsies of patients with and without GVHD, and also in mouse models of GVHD. On the human side, the study was prospective and observational, with no blinding or randomization. When multiple samples of a tissue existed, pathologist review of H&E sections prioritized samples with histologically apparent lymphocytes for sequencing. The investigation overall reported the following: Not many T cell clones showed up in more than one patient, yet clustering based on motifs uncovered repertoire signatures that were shared across patients in a tissue-specific way. In both patients and mice, T cells from blood and spleen picked up only a limited part of the TCR repertoire that was detected in tissues. Within patients, how anatomically similar tissues were was a major factor shaping TCR repertoire composition, regardless of disease or transplant status. The patient cohort was small and varied clinically, and sampling depth was recognized as a limitation. The study did not determine which tissue TCRs were alloreactive or antigen-specific, and some clones might have been persisting host cells.

As regards this clone: What this receptor recognizes is not known. Per-base qualities were not stored, and no clone one base away is much larger.

Looking up the germline V gene yields CDR1 SGHRS and CDR2 YFSETQ. From its cysteine to its phenylalanine, the CDR3 spans 16 amino acids. The CDR3 DNA has 48 bases and is translated from base 1. Unmatched junction bases come to 6, with V trimmed by 2 bases and J by 2 bases. The time point label of this sample denotes: human tissue collected at research (rapid) autopsy. Six or seven adult allo-HCT recipients with steroid-refractory GVHD were prospectively enrolled in a research-autopsy study over an approximately three-year period. All GVHD patients had gastrointestinal GVHD and received several lines of GVHD-directed therapy; about five also had skin involvement. After a median post-mortem interval of around 9.3 hours, autopsy tissues were collected, including GI sites from esophagus to rectum, liver, skin, and lymphoid organs such as spleen. Autopsy specimens were bisected, with one portion flash-frozen in liquid nitrogen and the rest formalin-fixed; GI outer muscle layers were removed. To extract genomic DNA from frozen tissues, either the Mag-Bind Blood & Tissue DNA HDQ 96 Kit on a Chemagic 360 or the DNeasy Blood & Tissue Kit was used. Because of concern about red blood cell contamination, the extracted DNA went through further purification with the Genomic DNA Clean & Concentrator-25 kit.

Library construction relied on the immunoSEQ multiplex PCR assay. Adaptive Biotechnologies performed the TCRbeta CDR3 sequencing at survey depth and reported CDR3 sequences, V/J genes, productive frequency and template counts. TCR beta CDR3 regions were amplified from genomic DNA rather than RNA. Per the authors' processing: Pairwise repertoire overlap between tissues was quantified with Jensen-Shannon divergence, where 1 means complete divergence and 0 identical. Tissues were clustered by single-linkage agglomerative hierarchical clustering of pairwise JSD values, and the clustering results were displayed as dendrograms. GLIPH2 was applied to all patient samples using simulation_depth 1000, kmer_min_depth 3, and cdr3_length_cutoff 8, and only groups with more than two unique CDR3s were retained. In a standardized tissue-overlap score, Jaccard GLIPH-group overlap across patients was extrapolated to a standard repertoire size of 1000 clones. To look at how diversity was associated with clinical or experimental variables, linear mixed-effect models were used, with tissue treated as a fixed effect and individual treated as a random effect. TCRdb mirrors the immuneACCESS table, restricted to in-frame sequences. Some clones are absent from its copies; in checked studies, under half trace to an unresolved V gene, and the reason for the others is unknown. Clone size and the V and J calls come from that table; the DNA yielded D and trimming. The sample profile shows several thousand clones; less than 85% of them were found once. The top ten hold around 5% of the sample.

Material: left colon tissue, obtained at autopsy. The sequence links TRBV5-1 to TRBJ2-3; TRBD2 aligns with 9 central bases. The sequence was collected from a male patient at least 60 years old with steroid-refractory graft-versus-host disease after an allogeneic stem cell transplant. Some T cells may derive from the graft donor when a transplant has been performed. The CDR3 here reads CASSFRTSVVTDTQYF. The DNA sequence reads TGCGCCAGCAGCTTTCGGACTAGCGTAGTCACAGATACGCAGTATTTT.